This T cell receptor beta chain was identified during a study of blood T cell repertoires in COVID-19. Study details: PBMCs, B-cell-depleted T cells, or T cells provided the cDNA or gDNA that made up the material.

The V gene's germline CDR1 is SGHTA and CDR2 FQGNSA. The CDR3 is made up of 17 amino acids. V lost 5 bases and J lost 6; bases outside the gene matches: 14. Sequencing used immunoSEQ multiplex PCR; TCRdb keeps in-frame clones, though not all of them. Here the sample spans approximately 350,000 clones, approximately 92% being singletons. This receptor was identified in a man between 18 and 35 years old who had recovered from COVID-19. The sequenced material came from PBMCs or T cells enriched from blood (not recorded which). The chain has TRBV7-2 and TRBJ2-3; 10 positions agree with TRBD1. The CDR3 coding sequence is TGTGCCAGCAGCCTCCGAGCCCCCGGGACAGGGGACGATACGCAGTATTTT. Amino acids: CASSLRAPGTGDDTQYF. The variable domain in full, with the rest retrieved from reference TRBV7-2 and TRBJ2-3, is GAGVSQSPSNKVTEKGKDVELRCDPISGHTALYWYRQSLGQGLEFLIYFQGNSAPDKSGLPSDRFSAERTGGSVSTLTIQRTQQEDSAVYLCASSLRAPGTGDDTQYFGPGTRLTVL.